What follows is one TCR beta chain and its context. What it recognizes is unknown. This specimen belongs to a study of Ad26.COV2.S vaccination and SARS-CoV-2 variants. Study as a whole: Intramuscular Ad26.COV2.S at 5x10^10 or 1x10^11 viral particles. Study results and caveats: Greater spike-specific TCR breadth was seen in vaccine recipients than in placebo recipients. Non-spike TCR breadth was similar in vaccine and placebo recipients. There was a possibility that the TCR breadth and depth analyses underestimated total T cell responses.

The treatment: roughly 20 received Ad26.COV2.S at low or high dose, single or two shots; roughly 5 received placebo; per-sample allocation not given. After the first vaccine or placebo injection, samples were drawn on day 63. TCRdb's copy holds only in-frame clones and misses some; the assay was immunoSEQ multiplex PCR. The sample lists approximately 280,000 clones; about 89% were seen once. The V end lost 2 bases, the J end lost 4 bases, and 8 bases lay between the germline ends. The CDR3 runs to 13 residues. The receptor's source is a person aged 18-65 years who received the Ad26.COV2.S COVID-19 vaccine or a placebo. The chain recombines TRBV12-3 or TRBV12-4 with TRBJ1-2; a weak D match, TRBD1 (5 bases). The material was peripheral blood, obtained in a trial of Ad26.COV2.S vaccine versus placebo. The CDR3 DNA reads TGTGCCAGCAGTTTACGGGGGATCTATGGCTACACCTTC. Translating it yields CASSLRGIYGYTF.